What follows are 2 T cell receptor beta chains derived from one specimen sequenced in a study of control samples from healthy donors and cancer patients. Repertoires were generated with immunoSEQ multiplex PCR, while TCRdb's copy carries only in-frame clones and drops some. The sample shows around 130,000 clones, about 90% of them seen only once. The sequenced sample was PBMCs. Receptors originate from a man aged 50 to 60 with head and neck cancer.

In DNA, the CDR3 is TGCGCCAGCAGCTTCGACCCCCGGGGGGGCACCGGGGAGCTGTTTTTT. It encodes CASSFDPRGGTGELFF. The chain joins TRBV5-1 to TRBJ2-2; TRBD2 matches at 8 bases. Unmatched junction bases numbered 7, after V lost 2 bases and J lost 4 bases. The CDR3 spans 16 residues. Germline lookup yields CDR1 SGHRS and CDR2 YFSETQ.

The DNA of the CDR3 is TGTGCCAGCAGTTTGAGGGGATTACGGGAGACCCAGTACTTC. It translates to CASSLRGLRETQYF. The chain recombines TRBV28 with TRBJ2-5; either TRBD1 or TRBD2 may supply D (5 bases each). Trimming left V 3 bases short and J 5 bases short, with 13 bases between. CDR1 is MDHEN and CDR2 is SYDVKM in the germline V gene. The CDR3 contains 14 residues. Variable domain in full (rest from reference TRBV28 and TRBJ2-5): DVKVTQSSRYLVKRTGEKVFLECVQDMDHENMFWYRQDPGLGLRLIYFSYDVKMKEKGDIPEGYSVSREKKERFSLILESASTNQTSMYLCASSLRGLRETQYFGPGTRLLVL.